This TCR beta chain derives from a study of Graves' ophthalmopathy and Graves' hyperthyroidism. Study-wide background: Peripheral blood sampling occurred at initial diagnosis, before any treatment. Study-wide results and limits: Using 13 signatures, a model distinguished ophthalmopathy from stable hyperthyroidism, reaching 87.88% sensitivity and over 65% specificity.

Germline CDR1 and CDR2: SGHRS and YFSETQ. There are 16 residues in the CDR3. V dropped 1 base and J dropped 0 bases, with 8 bases sitting between them. Investigators amplified TCR beta CDR3 regions from RNA transcripts. First-round RT-PCR used HTBI primers; second-round multiplex PCR followed. MiXCR, applied by TCRdb to the multiplex PCR reads, yields one record per CDR3 protein. This sample has 600,000 to 700,000 distinct CDR3 sequences, with about 38% found just once. Concerning this clonotype itself: Its antigen is unknown. This may be a read error, as it is one base from a much larger clone.

Orbital computed tomography, thyroid ultrasound, TRAb, serum thyroxine and clinical symptoms formed the basis of diagnosis. The chain is built from TRBV5-1 and TRBJ2-6; unclear D gene. The clonotype originates from an adult man with Graves' ophthalmopathy. The specimen sequenced was peripheral blood. In DNA form, the CDR3 reads TGCGCCAGCAGCTTGAAGGCAGACTCTGGGGCCAACGTCCTGACTTTC. Amino acid sequence: CASSLKADSGANVLTF.